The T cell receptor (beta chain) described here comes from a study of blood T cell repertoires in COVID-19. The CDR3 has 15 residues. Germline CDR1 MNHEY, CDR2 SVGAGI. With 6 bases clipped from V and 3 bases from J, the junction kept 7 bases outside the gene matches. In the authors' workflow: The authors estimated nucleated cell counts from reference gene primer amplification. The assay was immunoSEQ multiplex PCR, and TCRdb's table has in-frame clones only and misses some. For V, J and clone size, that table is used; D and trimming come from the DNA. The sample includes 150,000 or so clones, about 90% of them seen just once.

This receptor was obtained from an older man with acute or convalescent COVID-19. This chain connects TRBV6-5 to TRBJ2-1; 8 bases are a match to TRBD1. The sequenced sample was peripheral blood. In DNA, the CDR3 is TGTGCCAGCAGCCGGAACAGGGGGAACTACAATGAGCAGTTCTTC. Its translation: CASSRNRGNYNEQFF.